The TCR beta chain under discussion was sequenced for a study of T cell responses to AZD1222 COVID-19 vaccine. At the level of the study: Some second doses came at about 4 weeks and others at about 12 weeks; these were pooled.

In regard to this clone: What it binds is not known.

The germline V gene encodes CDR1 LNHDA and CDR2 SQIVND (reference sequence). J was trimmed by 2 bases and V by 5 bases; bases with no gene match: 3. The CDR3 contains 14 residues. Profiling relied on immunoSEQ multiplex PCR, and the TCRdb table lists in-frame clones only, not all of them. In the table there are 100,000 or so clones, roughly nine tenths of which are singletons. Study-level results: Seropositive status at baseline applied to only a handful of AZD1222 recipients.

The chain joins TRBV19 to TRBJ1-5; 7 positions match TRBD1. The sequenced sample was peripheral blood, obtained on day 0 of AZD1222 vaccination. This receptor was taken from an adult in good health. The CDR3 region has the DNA TGTGCCAGTAGTCCTACAGGGGGCAATCAGCCCCAGCATTTT. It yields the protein CASSPTGGNQPQHF.